This T cell receptor beta chain was identified during a study of beta chain features in type 1 diabetes. Every isolated RNA sample was fully reverse transcribed, so sequencing captured expressed TCRB transcripts. Repertoires were generated with immunoSEQ multiplex PCR, while TCRdb's copy carries only in-frame clones and drops some. The table shows 130,000 or so clones, with 9.7% occurring only once. In germline, CDR1 is MNHNY, CDR2 SVGAGI (reference sequence). The CDR3 has 13 residues. The germline V and J ends were trimmed by 6 bases and 3 bases, with 10 bases remaining between them. The sequenced material came from central memory CD4+ T cells from blood. The chain employs TRBV6-6 and TRBJ2-3; a weak D match, TRBD1 (6 bases). This clonotype was obtained from a woman between 40 and 50 years old in good health. DNA for the CDR3: TGTGCCAGCAGAGGGACATATACAGATACGCAGTATTTT. This gives the protein CASRGTYTDTQYF.